This TCR beta chain was found in a study of cytomegalovirus exposure and HLA in healthy donors. Study-wide results and caveats: In an earlier analysis, in under 700 donors, most V segments appeared productive either ~87% or ~30% of the time. Later on, analysis showed that most CMV-associated TCR beta chains appeared to be HLA-restricted.

To note about this clone: Its antigen is unidentified.

Primers included in the PCR were 60 Vbeta and 13 Jbeta primers. Some clones are missing from TCRdb's copy, which holds only in-frame ones; the method was immunoSEQ multiplex PCR. The sample holds 100,000 to 150,000 clones; roughly three quarters are singletons and the top ten take approximately 11%. Germline CDR1 LGHNA, CDR2 YSLEER. The CDR3 spans 14 residues. V was pared by 3 bases and J by 4 bases, with 12 bases between. The rearrangement uses TRBV4-3 and TRBJ1-1; maybe TRBD1 (6 bases). Sequenced input: PBMCs. This clonotype originated in a man aged 25 to 40 in good health and CMV-seropositive. The CDR3 loop reads CASSHWGLGTEAFF. As DNA, the CDR3 is TGCGCCAGCAGCCATTGGGGGCTGGGCACTGAAGCTTTCTTT.